This T cell receptor beta chain comes out of a study of OX40 agonist ivuxolimab in advanced cancers. For the wider study: The costimulatory receptor OX40 (CD134) was targeted by ivuxolimab, a fully human IgG2 agonistic monoclonal antibody. Intravenous ivuxolimab was administered to patients every 2 weeks at six dose levels: 0.01, 0.1, 0.3, 1.5, 3 and 10 mg/kg. Of the roughly 51 dose-escalation patients, hepatocellular carcinoma was present in around 19, melanoma in about 15, renal cell carcinoma in 9 and head and neck cancer in 9. In the dose-escalation cohort, 82.7% of patients were male, and the mean age was around 60 years, with a range of roughly 23 to 85. Patients were allowed to have had prior anti-PD-1, anti-PD-L1 or anti-CTLA-4 therapy, and 30% to 50% of the dose-escalation patients had previously received checkpoint inhibitors. Partial responses occurred in three dose-escalation patients, of whom one had hepatocellular carcinoma and two had cutaneous melanoma. Peripheral TCRbeta sequencing was intended to test whether TCR sequence diversity was altered and clonal T-cell expansion was caused by ivuxolimab. The monotherapy dose-escalation portion (N of about 47 patients) of the phase I ivuxolimab trial is reported in the paper. Beyond this particular receptor, the publication reports: Antigen specificity was not determined for the clonally expanded peripheral T cells. On average, CD8+ T cells showed more expanded clones than CD4+ T cells after ivuxolimab. In the 0.1-3.0 mg/kg groups, partial responders had among the lowest normalized peripheral clonal expansion, particularly in CD8+ T cells. Clonal expansion of both CD4+ and CD8+ blood T cells was observed from baseline to week 6 at doses 0.1 to 3.0 mg/kg. Low levels of normalized T-cell clonal expansion were also seen in some nonresponding patients.

Genomic DNA was isolated from the sorted cells so that the TCRbeta CDR3 region could be sequenced. TCRbeta CDR3 regions were sequenced using the immunoSEQ Assay. As stored in TCRdb, this immuneACCESS dataset retains in-frame rearrangements with V and J assigned. A fraction of the clones does not appear; measured against another copy, unresolved V genes explain less than half of the discrepancy, and the remainder lacks a known reason. Present in this sample are around 50,000 clones, approximately 83% of which were seen just once. Of the sample, 3.1% is held by the ten largest clones. The CDR3 holds 15 amino acids from the cysteine to the phenylalanine. The sequence is cut down to CDR3 DNA, 45 bases in frame from base 1. In the germline V gene, CDR1 corresponds to SGHAT and CDR2 to FQNNGV. The junction carries 11 bases between V and J, which are trimmed by 5 bases and 0 bases respectively. A remark on this clone: It lacks a known antigen. Base qualities are missing; no much larger clone stands one base away.

Patients with autoimmune disease history or receiving systemic immunosuppression were excluded from the trial. Peripheral blood for TCR sequencing was drawn from every dose cohort at baseline, at cycle 4 day 1 and at cycle 7 day 1. Samples came from an open-label, multicenter, first-in-human phase I dose-escalation trial of ivuxolimab. Adults with locally advanced or metastatic melanoma, renal cell carcinoma, hepatocellular carcinoma or head and neck squamous cell carcinoma were enrolled in the trial. Before TCR sequencing, CD4+ and CD8+ T cells were separately sorted from peripheral blood. Specimen: CD4+ or CD8+ T cells sorted from blood, collected in a trial of the OX40 agonist ivuxolimab. The V and J segments used are TRBV11-2 and TRBJ2-1; the D segment could be TRBD2, given 6 matching bases. This clonotype was obtained from an adult with an advanced solid tumor such as melanoma, head and neck, liver or kidney cancer. The DNA reads as follows: TGTGCCAGCAGCATGGGACTTGCCTCCTACAATGAGCAGTTCTTC. This sequence encodes CASSMGLASYNEQFF.